Below are 17 T cell receptor beta chains sequenced from a single sample in a study of CD8 T cells in ankylosing spondylitis. The antigens these receptors bind are not known. Study results and caveats: A motif in TCR beta, a set of about eight highly homologous variants, appeared characteristic of ankylosing spondylitis blood.

MiXCR was run by TCRdb on the 5' RACE reads, yielding one entry per CDR3 protein. Seen here are some 400,000 distinct CDR3 sequences, around 20% observed once, and the top ten hold around 16%. Material: blood, either unsorted or a sorted T cell fraction (not recorded which). The receptors here all came from a male donor with ankylosing spondylitis.

The chain joins TRBV6-1 to TRBJ2-4, with D possibly matching TRBD2 (6 bases). In germline, CDR1 is MNHNS, CDR2 SASEGT. CDR3 length: 16 amino acids. Trimming removed 5 bases from V and 0 bases from J, with 14 bases in between. This CDR3 reads CASSPGTSIAKNIQYF. The CDR3 DNA follows: TGTGCCAGCAGTCCCGGGACTTCCATAGCCAAAAACATTCAGTACTTC.

V is TRBV5-1 and J is TRBJ2-7, with 7 bases identical to TRBD1. CDR1 SGHRS and CDR2 YFSETQ come from the germline V gene. Trimming at V came to 2 bases and at J to 1 base, leaving 12 bases not matched to a gene. The CDR3 consists of 17 residues. As DNA, the CDR3 is TGCGCCAGCAGCTTATACTACAGGGGATCTGGGTCCTACGAGCAGTACTTC. Translated, it gives CASSLYYRGSGSYEQYF.

The genes are TRBV9 and TRBJ2-1, with D possibly TRBD1 on 6 matching bases. Germline-derived CDR1 and CDR2 are SGDLS and YYNGEE. The CDR3 covers 13 residues. Trimming cost V 4 bases and J 9 bases, with 14 bases left between them. CDR3 coding DNA: TGTGCCAGCAGCCCCCGGGACAAGCGTGAGCAGTTCTTC. Translated, it gives CASSPRDKREQFF. Full variable domain (rest looked up from reference TRBV9 and TRBJ2-1): DSGVTQTPKHLITATGQRVTLRCSPRSGDLSVYWYQQSLDQGLQFLIQYYNGEERAKGNILERFSAQQFPDLHSELNLSSLELGDSALYFCASSPRDKREQFFGPGTRLTVL.

The chain carries TRBV5-1 and TRBJ2-3, with D hard to call. CDR1 is SGHRS, CDR2 YFSETQ, per germline. The V end lost 0 bases, the J end lost 0 bases, and 11 bases lay between the germline ends. The CDR3 length is 16 residues. The CDR3 DNA reads TGCGCCAGCAGCTTGGGGAGCGCGTCTAGCACAGATACGCAGTATTTT. It encodes CASSLGSASSTDTQYF.

This clonotype was observed a few times. This chain links TRBV28 with TRBJ1-5, with 10 bases matching TRBD1. Germline CDR1 is MDHEN and CDR2 is SYDVKM. With V trimmed by 7 bases and J by 3 bases, 12 bases remained unmatched. The CDR3 is 17 amino acids. Written as DNA, the CDR3 is TGTGCCAGCAATACCGTCCGACAGGGGGCCGACAATCAGCCCCAGCATTTT. Translation: CASNTVRQGADNQPQHF.

This clonotype was counted a few times. V is TRBV6-5 and J is TRBJ1-2; TRBD1 might be the D (6 bases). The CDR3 contains 12 residues. The V gene's germline CDR1 is MNHEY and CDR2 SVGAGI. V shed 5 bases and J shed 7 bases, with 11 bases lying between them. CDR3 loop: CASSQLRGGYTF. In DNA, the CDR3 is TGTGCCAGCAGTCAACTCAGGGGTGGCTACACCTTC.

This rearrangement joins TRBV20-1 to TRBJ2-2, with D hard to call. Germline V gene sequence: CDR1 DFQATT, CDR2 SNEGSKA (reference sequence). Trimming cost V 3 bases and J 1 base, with 6 bases left between them. The CDR3 length is 13 residues. The CDR3 nucleotides read TGCAGTGCTAGTGGACGGAACACCGGGGAGCTGTTTTTT. This encodes CSASGRNTGELFF.

Only a few counts were recorded for this clonotype. As DNA, the CDR3 is TGCAGTGCTGCGTCGTCGGGGTACACCGGGGAGCTGTTTTTT. This codes for CSAASSGYTGELFF. J is TRBJ2-2 and V is TRBV20-1; tentative D call: TRBD2 (5 bases). The V end was cut by 5 bases, the J end by 3 bases, with 13 bases between. Germline loops: CDR1 DFQATT, CDR2 SNEGSKA (reference sequence). This CDR3 is built from 14 residues.

V usage is TRBV5-8 and J usage is TRBJ2-4; tentative D call: TRBD2 (5 bases). Germline V gene sequence: CDR1 SGHTS, CDR2 YDEGEE. The CDR3 totals 16 residues. Trimming shortened V by 3 bases and J by 3 bases, and 16 bases separated the two germline ends. DNA for the CDR3: TGTGCCAGCAGCTCCGCGAGGAGGTCCGGCAAAAACATTCAGTACTTC. The encoded protein is CASSSARRSGKNIQYF. Looking up the rest from reference TRBV5-8 and TRBJ2-4 gives the full variable domain: EAGVTQSPTHLIKTRGQQATLRCSPISGHTSVYWYQQALGLGLQFLLWYDEGEERNRGNFPPRFSGRQFPNYSSELNVNALELEDSALYLCASSSARRSGKNIQYFGAGTRLSVL.

This chain joins TRBV7-7 and TRBJ2-1; D may be TRBD2 (6 bases). The V gene lost 2 bases and the J gene lost 4 bases, with 15 bases spanning the gap. Germline CDR1 is SSHAT and CDR2 is FNYEAQ (reference sequence). This CDR3 spans 16 amino acids. CDR3 region: CASSLNPGATYNEQFF. Here the CDR3 DNA reads TGTGCCAGCAGCTTAAATCCGGGAGCTACTTACAATGAGCAGTTCTTC.

J is TRBJ2-7 and V is TRBV20-1, with TRBD2 identical over 12 bases. The V gene's germline CDR1 is DFQATT and CDR2 SNEGSKA (reference sequence). Trimming at V came to 3 bases and at J to 1 base, leaving 4 bases not matched to a gene. The CDR3 covers 15 residues. The CDR3 spells CSARRLAGVSYEQYF. For the CDR3, the DNA is TGCAGTGCTAGGAGACTAGCGGGAGTGTCCTACGAGCAGTACTTC.

V is TRBV12-5 and J is TRBJ1-2, with 9 positions matching TRBD1. V shed 1 base and J 1 base; nucleotides not matched to a gene: 7. This CDR3 is built from 17 residues. Germline V gene data show CDR1 as LGHNT and CDR2 as FRNRAP. The CDR3 DNA reads TGTGCTAGTGGTTTGGCTTACCGGACAGGGGATAACTATGGCTACACCTTC. Amino acid sequence: CASGLAYRTGDNYGYTF.

The table lists this clonotype with a few counts. The chain employs TRBV5-1 and TRBJ2-7, with TRBD1 identical over 7 bases. J was trimmed by 5 bases and V by 0 bases; bases with no gene match: 8. The CDR3 spans 15 residues. Germline V gene sequence: CDR1 SGHRS, CDR2 YFSETQ. The CDR3 protein is CASSLGGQNLDEQYF. The CDR3 DNA is TGCGCCAGCAGCTTGGGGGGACAGAACCTAGACGAGCAGTACTTC.

The sample holds a few counts of this clonotype. V and J are TRBV2 and TRBJ2-3; D is ambiguous. The length of the CDR3 is 11 residues. Germline loops: CDR1 SNHLY, CDR2 FYNNEI. With 8 bases removed from V and 3 bases from J, the gap between germline ends came to 6 bases. The CDR3 DNA is TGTGCCAGCGGTGCAACAGATACGCAGTATTTT. Encoded protein: CASGATDTQYF. The complete variable domain, with remaining parts taken from reference TRBV2 and TRBJ2-3, reads EPEVTQTPSHQVTQMGQEVILRCVPISNHLYFYWYRQILGQKVEFLVSFYNNEISEKSEIFDDQFSVERPDGSNFTLKIRSTKLEDSAMYFCASGATDTQYFGPGTRLTVL.

This clonotype was seen only a few times. The chain has TRBV10-3 and TRBJ2-1; D might be TRBD1 (5 bases). The V gene lost 7 bases and the J gene lost 1 base, with 14 bases spanning the gap. Germline CDR1 ENHRY, CDR2 SYGVKD. CDR3 length equals 15 residues. The CDR3 spells CAITDSNPSYNEQFF. CDR3 nucleotides: TGTGCCATCACAGACAGTAACCCGTCCTACAATGAGCAGTTCTTC.

This clonotype was found a few times. V and J are TRBV6-5 and TRBJ1-4, with D possibly TRBD1 on 5 matching bases. The CDR3 has 11 residues. Germline assignment: CDR1 MNHEY and CDR2 SVGAGI. Trimming shortened V by 6 bases and J by 8 bases, and 7 bases separated the two germline ends. The CDR3 DNA reads as TGTGCCAGCAGGCACAGGGAAAAACTGTTTTTT. As protein: CASRHREKLFF.

In its sample, this clonotype was seen a few times. The chain is built from TRBV25-1 and TRBJ1-2; 8 nucleotides line up with TRBD1. CDR3 size: 14 residues. Per the germline V gene, CDR1 is MGHDK and CDR2 is SYGVNS. After removal of 7 bases from V and 4 bases from J, the junction contained 8 bases not matched to a gene. CDR3 in amino acids: CASTQGAGSYGYTF. In DNA form, the CDR3 reads TGTGCCAGCACCCAGGGGGCTGGGAGCTATGGCTACACCTTC.